The 23 T cell receptor beta chains in this list originate from one sample, sequenced in a study of cytomegalovirus exposure and HLA in healthy donors. Both 60 Vbeta primers and 13 Jbeta primers went into the PCR. Sequenced by immunoSEQ multiplex PCR; TCRdb stores in-frame clones only, minus some. The data contain roughly 200,000 clones, approximately 9.5% of them singletons. The specimen sequenced was PBMCs. Receptors were obtained from a woman in her twenties or thirties in good health and CMV-seropositive.

V and J are TRBV6-5 and TRBJ2-5, with 8 bases fitting TRBD1. With V trimmed by 5 bases and J by 5 bases, 7 bases remained unmatched. This CDR3 has 14 residues. The germline CDR1 and CDR2 sequences are MNHEY and SVGAGI. In nucleotides, the CDR3 is TGTGCCAGCAGTCCGGGACAGGCTCGGGAGACCCAGTACTTC. Translation gives CASSPGQARETQYF.

In nucleotides, the CDR3 is TGTGCCAGCAGCTTTTGGCGGGAGGCTGGTAAGTCCTACAATGAGCAGTTCTTC. Translating it yields CASSFWREAGKSYNEQFF. V usage is TRBV11-2 and J usage is TRBJ2-1, with TRBD2 identical over 8 bases. This CDR3 is 18 amino acids long. V was clipped by 3 bases and J by 1 base; unmatched bases: 11. CDR1 is SGHAT and CDR2 is FQNNGV in the germline V gene. Based on the CDR3 plus reference TRBV11-2 and TRBJ2-1, the full variable domain is EAGVAQSPRYKIIEKRQSVAFWCNPISGHATLYWYQQILGQGPKLLIQFQNNGVVDDSQLPKDRFSAERLKGVDSTLKIQPAKLEDSAVYLCASSFWREAGKSYNEQFFGPGTRLTVL.

The genes are TRBV10-3 and TRBJ1-5; 8 bases map to TRBD1. The CDR3 is 15 residues long. Germline V gene lookup returns CDR1 ENHRY and CDR2 SYGVKD. After removal of 2 bases from V and 6 bases from J, the junction contained 6 bases not matched to a gene. Here the CDR3 reads CAISEGQGDAQPQHF. CDR3 nucleotide sequence: TGTGCCATCAGTGAGGGACAGGGAGACGCTCAGCCCCAGCATTTT.

A few counts support this clone. The chain combines TRBV6-6 with TRBJ1-1, with no clear D. V dropped 6 bases and J dropped 6 bases, with 11 bases sitting between them. Germline V gene lookup returns CDR1 MNHNY and CDR2 SVGAGI (reference sequence). This CDR3 is built from 12 residues. The CDR3 bases are TGTGCCAGCAGCATCGGTCAGGCTGAAGCTTTCTTT. Amino acid sequence: CASSIGQAEAFF.

This clone has more than one count but fewer than ten. The V gene is TRBV9, the J gene TRBJ2-5; the match to TRBD1 covers 7 bases. This CDR3 spans 16 amino acids. CDR1 is SGDLS and CDR2 is YYNGEE in the germline V gene. The trim removed 1 base at V and 5 bases at J, leaving 11 bases unmatched. CDR3 nucleotide sequence: TGTGCCAGCAGCGTACGGGCAGGGCCGACAGGGGAGACCCAGTACTTC. Translation: CASSVRAGPTGETQYF.

The chain has TRBV18 and TRBJ2-1, with D possibly TRBD2 on 6 matching bases. The CDR3 consists of 14 residues. V was trimmed by 6 bases and J by 2 bases, leaving 11 bases between them. Germline V lookup: CDR1 KGHSH, CDR2 LQKENI. The CDR3 DNA follows: TGTGCCAGCTCCTCACCGGGGGCCTACAATGAGCAGTTCTTC. Protein: CASSSPGAYNEQFF.

CDR3 region: CAWSSSPRNEQFF. The CDR3 DNA reads as TGTGCCTGGAGTAGTAGCCCGAGGAATGAGCAGTTCTTC. The chain uses TRBV30 and TRBJ2-1; no definite D call. Germline V gene data show CDR1 as GTSNPN and CDR2 as SVGIG (reference sequence). The CDR3 totals 13 residues. V was pared by 2 bases and J by 7 bases, with 12 bases between.

This clone was picked up a small number of times. The CDR3 loop reads CASSLIGSNEKLFF. The CDR3 DNA follows: TGTGCCAGCAGTCTAATCGGGTCGAATGAAAAACTGTTTTTT. The chain uses TRBV27 and TRBJ1-4; D is undetermined. V was pared by 5 bases and J by 5 bases, with 12 bases between. Germline V gene sequence: CDR1 MNHEY, CDR2 SMNVEV (reference sequence). The CDR3 covers 14 residues. The full variable domain, completed using reference TRBV27 and TRBJ1-4, is EAQVTQNPRYLITVTGKKLTVTCSQNMNHEYMSWYRQDPGLGLRQIYYSMNVEVTDKGDVPEGYKVSRKEKRNFPLILESPSPNQTSLYFCASSLIGSNEKLFFGSGTQLSVL.

This clone was counted only a few times. This chain links TRBV7-9 with TRBJ2-7; 7 bases align to TRBD2. This CDR3 has 13 residues. The J segment lost 0 bases and the V segment lost 7 bases, leaving 3 bases of the junction unmatched. Germline V gene lookup returns CDR1 SEHNR and CDR2 FQNEAQ (reference sequence). In DNA form, the CDR3 reads TGTGCCAGCACAGCGGGGATCTCCTACGAGCAGTACTTC. Protein: CASTAGISYEQYF.

The chain combines TRBV19 with TRBJ1-5; D unclear. V lost 0 bases and J 3 bases, leaving 6 bases between the germline ends. Germline loops: CDR1 LNHDA, CDR2 SQIVND (reference sequence). The CDR3 is 14 amino acids. CDR3 nucleotide sequence: TGTGCCAGTAGTATAGACACATACAATCAGCCCCAGCATTTT. This translates into CASSIDTYNQPQHF. Supplemented by reference TRBV19 and TRBJ1-5, the full variable domain reads DGGITQSPKYLFRKEGQNVTLSCEQNLNHDAMYWYRQDPGQGLRLIYYSQIVNDFQKGDIAEGYSVSREKKESFPLTVTSAQKNPTAFYLCASSIDTYNQPQHFGDGTRLSIL.

The chain has TRBV6-1 and TRBJ1-1; a weak D match, TRBD1 (6 bases). Per the germline V gene, CDR1 is MNHNS and CDR2 is SASEGT. The length of the CDR3 is 15 residues. V lost 6 bases, J lost 1 base, and 15 bases lay in between. CDR3 residues: CASSRDILGNTEAFF. The CDR3 DNA is TGTGCCAGCAGCCGGGACATTCTTGGGAACACTGAAGCTTTCTTT.

Only a few counts were recorded for this clone. V and J are TRBV18 and TRBJ1-1, with TRBD1 matching over 11 bases. CDR1 and CDR2 (germline): KGHSH, LQKENI. V shed 2 bases and J 1 base; nucleotides not matched to a gene: 3. CDR3 length: 16 amino acids. CDR3 coding DNA: TGTGCCAGCTCACCAACGGGACAGGGGGGGAACACTGAAGCTTTCTTT. Protein product: CASSPTGQGGNTEAFF.

In its sample, this clone was seen a few times. The gene calls are TRBV5-8 and TRBJ1-5; 10 bases agree with TRBD1. Trimming at V came to 0 bases and at J to 9 bases, leaving 9 bases not matched to a gene. The germline CDR1 and CDR2 sequences are SGHTS and YDEGEE. This CDR3 contains 16 residues. CDR3 protein: CASSLGDRGEILPQHF. As DNA, the CDR3 is TGTGCCAGCAGCTTGGGGGACAGGGGTGAAATCTTGCCCCAGCATTTT. Full variable domain (rest looked up from reference TRBV5-8 and TRBJ1-5): EAGVTQSPTHLIKTRGQQATLRCSPISGHTSVYWYQQALGLGLQFLLWYDEGEERNRGNFPPRFSGRQFPNYSSELNVNALELEDSALYLCASSLGDRGEILPQHFGDGTRLSIL.

This rearrangement joins TRBV18 to TRBJ1-4; unclear D gene. CDR1 is KGHSH and CDR2 is LQKENI in the germline V gene. Trimming took off 4 bases at V and 5 bases at J, with 17 bases between the two ends. The CDR3 totals 16 residues. CDR3: CASSRNPAGINEKLFF. For the CDR3, the DNA is TGTGCCAGCTCACGAAACCCGGCAGGAATCAATGAAAAACTGTTTTTT.

About this clone: The sample holds other DNA sequences that translate to the same CDR3. The CDR3 reads CASSPGLAASTDTQYF. The CDR3 nucleotides are TGTGCCAGTAGTCCTGGACTAGCAGCTAGCACAGATACGCAGTATTTT. The J gene is TRBJ2-3, the V gene TRBV19; 8 bases match TRBD2. The V segment lost 5 bases and the J segment 0 bases; nucleotides outside the gene matches: 7. CDR1 is LNHDA, CDR2 SQIVND, per germline (reference sequence). The CDR3 has 16 residues.

DNA of the CDR3: TGTGCCAGCAGGGGGGACAGGTACTACGAGCAGTACTTC. Translated, it gives CASRGDRYYEQYF. This rearrangement joins TRBV6-6 to TRBJ2-7; TRBD1 aligns across 8 bases. V was clipped by 6 bases and J by 3 bases; unmatched bases: 4. The CDR3 has 13 residues. Germline CDR1 and CDR2: MNHNY and SVGAGI (reference sequence).

In its sample, this clone was seen a few times. This rearrangement joins TRBV4-1 to TRBJ2-7; 8 nucleotides agree with TRBD2. The germline gives CDR1 MGHRA, CDR2 YSYEKL. Trimming took 4 bases from V and 3 from J; bases not matched to a gene: 14. The CDR3 length is 17 residues. The CDR3 nucleotides are TGCGCCAGCAGCCCGATACTAAAAAGCGGGGGCCGCTACGAGCAGTACTTC. Encoded protein: CASSPILKSGGRYEQYF.

This clone occurred a few times. This chain links TRBV29-1 with TRBJ1-1; D gene unclear. Germline V CDR1 and CDR2: SQVTM, ANQGSEA. Trimming took off 7 bases at V and 2 bases at J, with 17 bases between the two ends. The length of the CDR3 is 14 residues. The CDR3 DNA reads as TGCAGCGCCACTCTGAGACTGACTAACACTGAAGCTTTCTTT. Translated, it gives CSATLRLTNTEAFF.

This clone was detected a few times. This chain links TRBV7-8 with TRBJ2-5; possible D gene TRBD2, 6 bases. TRBJ2-7 matches the DNA end more closely, so the J call is doubtful. Germline CDR1 SGHVS, CDR2 FQNEAQ. CDR3 length: 12 residues. The CDR3, as DNA: TGTGCCAGCAGCCAGACTAGACACGAGCAGTACTTC. Its translation: CASSQTRHEQYF.

This clone has only a few counts. The genes are TRBV7-9 and TRBJ2-7; D gene unclear. CDR1 is SEHNR and CDR2 is FQNEAQ in the germline V gene (reference sequence). The CDR3 consists of 12 residues. V dropped 5 bases and J dropped 6 bases, with 11 bases sitting between them. The CDR3 DNA follows: TGTGCCAGCAGCCTGAGTGTGGGCGAGCAGTACGTC. Residues: CASSLSVGEQYV.

This clone was recorded once. The chain couples TRBV5-1 to TRBJ1-1, with D maybe TRBD1 (5 bases). Per the germline V gene, CDR1 is SGHRS and CDR2 is YFSETQ. The CDR3 extends over 16 amino acids. Deletions cut 1 base from V and 5 bases from J, with 18 bases between. This CDR3 is CASSLTADARGTEAFF. The CDR3 DNA sequence: TGCGCCAGCAGCTTGACCGCGGACGCTCGGGGGACTGAAGCTTTCTTT.

This clone has just a few counts. The chain uses TRBV7-9 and TRBJ2-3; 13 bases are shared with TRBD2. The ends lost 5 bases at V and 6 bases at J; junction bases unmatched: 5. In germline, CDR1 is SEHNR, CDR2 FQNEAQ (reference sequence). This CDR3 has 15 residues. This CDR3 reads CASSHGLAGADTQYF. The CDR3 DNA follows: TGTGCCAGCAGCCACGGACTAGCGGGAGCCGATACGCAGTATTTT.

The chain recombines TRBV19 with TRBJ2-1; D perhaps matches TRBD2 (5 bases). The CDR3 totals 12 residues. The germline CDR1 and CDR2 sequences are LNHDA and SQIVND (reference sequence). With 6 bases removed from V and 13 bases from J, the gap between germline ends came to 16 bases. The CDR3, as DNA: TGTGCCAGTAGATTCTTACCGGGAACACAGTTCTTC. Its translation is CASRFLPGTQFF.